This T cell receptor beta chain is drawn from a study of T cells in Graves' hyperthyroidism and ophthalmopathy. Study summary: The blood sample was taken at first diagnosis, before treatment began.

There are many counts of this clonotype. Its antigen is not known. Authors of the study amplified TCR beta CDR3 regions from RNA transcripts. The HTBI primer set served for first-round RT-PCR of the TCR CDR3. TCRdb redid the calling of the multiplex PCR reads with MiXCR, one entry per CDR3 protein. Of 550,000 to 600,000 distinct CDR3 sequences in the sample, 16% were seen once. Across 18 months, stable Graves' hyperthyroidism was marked by no progression to ophthalmopathy. Trimming stripped 3 bases from V and 4 bases from J, with 12 bases between. CDR1 and CDR2 (germline): DFQATT, SNEGSKA (reference sequence). The CDR3 loop spans 13 amino acids. Study results and limitations: It was a median approximately 6 months before onset that the model predicted ophthalmopathy.

The clonotype originates from a woman aged 18-30 years with Graves' hyperthyroidism. The V gene is TRBV20-1, the J gene TRBJ2-5, with a possible D match to TRBD2 (5 bases). Sequencing used blood. CDR3 DNA sequence: TGCAGTGCTAGTAGGGCGGGTTTAGAGACCCAGTACTTC. Protein product: CSASRAGLETQYF.